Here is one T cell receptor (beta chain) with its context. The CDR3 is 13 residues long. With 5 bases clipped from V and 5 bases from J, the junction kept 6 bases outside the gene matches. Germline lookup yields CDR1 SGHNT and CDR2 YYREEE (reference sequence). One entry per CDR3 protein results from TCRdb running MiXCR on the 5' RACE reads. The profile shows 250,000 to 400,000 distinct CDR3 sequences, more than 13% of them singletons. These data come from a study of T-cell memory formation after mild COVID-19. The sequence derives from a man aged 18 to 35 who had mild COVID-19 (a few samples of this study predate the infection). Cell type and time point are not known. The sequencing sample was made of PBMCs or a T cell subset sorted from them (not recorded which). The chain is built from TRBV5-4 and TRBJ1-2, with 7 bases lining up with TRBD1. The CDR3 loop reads CASRTQGGYGYTF. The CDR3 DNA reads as TGTGCCAGCAGGACTCAGGGGGGGTATGGCTACACCTTC.